These T cell receptor beta chains were read from a single sample in a study of T cell responses to AZD1222 COVID-19 vaccine. Clones were read by immunoSEQ multiplex PCR, and TCRdb kept only the in-frame ones, dropping some. The sample lists around 140,000 clones; approximately 90% were seen once. Sequences were derived from peripheral blood, sampled on day 0 of AZD1222 vaccination. The receptors stem from an adult in good health. The CDR3 runs from the conserved cysteine through the conserved F or W. Each record gives: V gene, J gene, D gene, clone size, CDR3 DNA, CDR3 protein. The D gene is left open where the match is weak. Clone size is given for some rows only: seen once, a few or many times, or a class if the clone is expanded.

TRBV11-2	TRBJ1-1	NA	once	TGTGCCAGCAGCTCCCAGTACACTGAAGCTTTCTTT	CASSSQYTEAFF
TRBV11-3	TRBJ2-1	TRBD1	NA	TGTGCCAGCAGCTCGATCGGGACAGGGGTCCATGAGCAGTTCTTC	CASSSIGTGVHEQFF
TRBV7-9	TRBJ2-3	NA	NA	TGTGCCAGCACCCCCCAGGTGGCCCCCAGCACAGATACGCAGTATTTT	CASTPQVAPSTDTQYF
TRBV7-9	TRBJ1-6	NA	NA	TGTGCCAGCAGCTTAGCTGTGGGCTATAATTCACCCCTCCACTTT	CASSLAVGYNSPLHF
TRBV30	TRBJ1-5	NA	NA	TGTGCCTGGAGTAATGACATTCCTCAGCCCCAGCATTTT	CAWSNDIPQPQHF
TRBV7-8	TRBJ2-2	NA	NA	TGTGCCAGCAGCTTAGATCCCACCGGGGAGCTGTTTTTT	CASSLDPTGELFF
TRBV4-3	TRBJ2-1	TRBD2	NA	TGCGCCAGCAGCCAGGACGGACTAGCGGGAAACTACAATGAGCAGTTCTTC	CASSQDGLAGNYNEQFF
TRBV2	TRBJ2-1	NA	NA	TGTGCCAGCAGTGATGTTCCAGGTGGAGTCTTTCTTGAGCAGTTCTTC	CASSDVPGGVFLEQFF
TRBV7-3	TRBJ1-4	NA	NA	TGTGCCAGCAGCCAAACAGGACAGAATGAAAAACTGTTTTTT	CASSQTGQNEKLFF
TRBV30	TRBJ1-5	TRBD1	NA	TGTGCCTGGAGCGGGACAGGGACTCAGCCCCAGCATTTT	CAWSGTGTQPQHF
TRBV10-3	TRBJ2-5	TRBD1	once	TGTGCCATCAGTGAGGACAGGGGGCGATCCCAGTACTTC	CAISEDRGRSQYF
TRBV12-3/TRBV12-4	TRBJ1-2	NA	NA	TGTGCCAGCATCCAGGGGTCCTATGGCTACACCTTC	CASIQGSYGYTF
TRBV7-9	TRBJ1-6	NA	NA	TGTGCCAGCAGCTCACGGACAGAACTCCTCCACTTT	CASSSRTELLHF
TRBV27	TRBJ1-3	NA	few	TGTGCCAGCAGTGCACGCAGCTCTGGAAACACCATATATTTT	CASSARSSGNTIYF
TRBV7-8	TRBJ2-1	NA	NA	TGTGCCAGCAGCTTAGCGGCTTCCTCCTACAATGAGCAGTTCTTC	CASSLAASSYNEQFF
TRBV18	TRBJ1-2	NA	once	TGTGCCAGCTCAAGTACTGCGATTAACTATGGCTACACCTTC	CASSSTAINYGYTF
TRBV9	TRBJ2-3	NA	NA	TGTGCCAGCAGCCCGACGGGTTACACAGATACGCAGTATTTT	CASSPTGYTDTQYF
TRBV7-2	TRBJ2-2	NA	once	TGTGCCAGCAGCCCCCTCAGCGGAAACACCGGGGAGCTGTTTTTT	CASSPLSGNTGELFF
TRBV19	TRBJ2-2	TRBD1	NA	TGTGCCACCGTGAAGAGGACAGGGGGAATCACCGGGGAGCTGTTTTTT	CATVKRTGGITGELFF
TRBV7-9	TRBJ2-2	NA	NA	TGTGCCAGCAGCTCCCCGGCAGGGTCGAGGGTCGGGGAGCTGTTTTTT	CASSSPAGSRVGELFF
TRBV2	TRBJ1-1	NA	NA	TGTGCCAGCATGAGAGAAGATGCTGAAGCTTTCTTT	CASMREDAEAFF
TRBV5-6	TRBJ1-2	TRBD1	NA	TGTGCCAGCAGCTTGGCTGACAGGGTGTTTGGGGGCTACACCTTC	CASSLADRVFGGYTF
TRBV6-6	TRBJ2-3	TRBD1	NA	TGTGCCAGCAGCCCCGGACAGGGAGATGTAGATACGCAGTATTTT	CASSPGQGDVDTQYF
TRBV10-1	TRBJ2-2	NA	many	TGCGCCAGCGCTGAAAACACCGGGGAGCTGTTTTTT	CASAENTGELFF
TRBV5-1	TRBJ1-5	NA	NA	TGCGCCAGCAGCTTGGAGGGCGGCAATCAGCCCCAGCATTTT	CASSLEGGNQPQHF
TRBV5-6	TRBJ1-3	TRBD1	once	TGTGCCAGCAGCCTCGGACAGGTCCCCTCCCTAGTCTCTGGAAACACCATATATTTT	CASSLGQVPSLVSGNTIYF
TRBV12-5	TRBJ1-2	TRBD1	NA	TGTGCTAGTGGTCCCGGGACAGGGAGAGGCTATGGCTACACCTTC	CASGPGTGRGYGYTF
TRBV30	TRBJ1-4	NA	NA	TGTGCCTGGACCCCCCTCAGTGAAAAACTGTTTTTT	CAWTPLSEKLFF
TRBV4-1	TRBJ2-3	TRBD2	NA	TGCGCCAGCAGCCAATGGACTAGCGGCACAGATACGCAGTATTTT	CASSQWTSGTDTQYF
TRBV7-3	TRBJ2-1	TRBD2	NA	TGTGCCAGCAGCCCGCTTCGGGGGGGCTCCTACAATGAGCAGTTCTTC	CASSPLRGGSYNEQFF
TRBV7-3	TRBJ1-6	NA	once	TGTGCCAGCAGCTTAAAGGGGGAGGTTTCACCCCTCCACTTT	CASSLKGEVSPLHF
TRBV7-8	TRBJ1-2	TRBD1	NA	TGTGCCAGCAGCCTGTCCTGGACAGGGCGACTTCTGGGCGGCTACACCTTC	CASSLSWTGRLLGGYTF
TRBV5-1	TRBJ1-2	TRBD1	NA	TGCGCCAGCAGCTTGGCCGGGACAGGGGGTGGCTACACCTTC	CASSLAGTGGGYTF
TRBV5-8	TRBJ1-2	NA	NA	TGTGCCAGCAGCTCCGCGGTCGGGAGCATGGATGGCTACACCTTC	CASSSAVGSMDGYTF
TRBV3-1/TRBV3-2	TRBJ1-2	TRBD1	NA	TGTGCCAGCAGCTCCGGACAGGATAGATATGGCTACACCTTC	CASSSGQDRYGYTF
TRBV6-5	TRBJ1-5	NA	NA	TGTGCCAGCAGTTACGACAGCGGCTATAGCAATCAGCCCCAGCATTTT	CASSYDSGYSNQPQHF
TRBV5-6	TRBJ2-3	TRBD2	NA	TGTGCCAGCAGCTCTACGAGCGGGGGCTCTAGCACAGATACGCAGTATTTT	CASSSTSGGSSTDTQYF
TRBV11-3	TRBJ2-1	TRBD2	once	TGTGCCAGCAGCGCGGGGGACCGCTGGAGCTCCTACAATGAGCAGTTCTTC	CASSAGDRWSSYNEQFF
TRBV13	TRBJ1-1	NA	NA	TGTGCCAGCAGCTTAACGGGGGGGAGCACTGAAGCTTTCTTT	CASSLTGGSTEAFF
TRBV11-2	TRBJ2-7	TRBD2	NA	TGTGCCAGCAGGGGTAGCGGGATGTACGAGCAGTACTTC	CASRGSGMYEQYF
TRBV19	TRBJ1-1	NA	once	TGTGCCAGTAGTATAGGGGGGGAGGGTGCAAGGGCTTTCTTT	CASSIGGEGARAFF
TRBV7-9	TRBJ1-3	NA	NA	TGTGCCAGCAGCGAAGACACCTACTCTGGAAACACCATATATTTT	CASSEDTYSGNTIYF
TRBV5-1	TRBJ2-3	TRBD2	NA	TGCGCCAGCAGTTCGGGACTAGCGGGAGGGCCGAAGCTCACAGATACGCAGTATTTT	CASSSGLAGGPKLTDTQYF
TRBV10-3	TRBJ2-3	TRBD2	NA	TGTGCCATCTGTAGCGGGGGGGTCACAGATACGCAGTATTTT	CAICSGGVTDTQYF
TRBV9	TRBJ2-2	TRBD1	NA	TGTGCCAGCAGCCCCAGACAGGGGGGTGGCACCGGGGAGCTGTTTTTT	CASSPRQGGGTGELFF
TRBV9	TRBJ2-7	TRBD2	NA	TGTGCCAGCAGCATATCTAGCGGGGGGCTAAAGGTTAACGAGCAGTACTTC	CASSISSGGLKVNEQYF
TRBV6-5	TRBJ2-2	TRBD1	once	TGTGCCAGCAGTTACGGGACAGGGGAAACCGGGGAGCTGTTTTTT	CASSYGTGETGELFF
TRBV6-2/TRBV6-3	TRBJ2-7	TRBD2	NA	TGTGCCAGCAGTTCCTCGGGGGGGCTATACGAGCAGTACTTC	CASSSSGGLYEQYF
TRBV27	TRBJ2-3	NA	NA	TGTGCCAGCAGTTCTCCTAGCGGCACAGATACGCAGTATTTT	CASSSPSGTDTQYF
TRBV7-2	TRBJ1-6	NA	NA	TGTGCCAGCAGCCAATCAGGGGTGTATAATTCACCCCTCCACTTT	CASSQSGVYNSPLHF
TRBV7-3	TRBJ2-7	TRBD2	NA	TGTGCCAGCAGCTTAAGGGGGACTAGCTTCTACGAGCAGTACTTC	CASSLRGTSFYEQYF
TRBV30	TRBJ1-5	NA	NA	TGTGCCTGGAGTGTAAGTGTGGCGGGGTATCAGCCCCAGCATTTT	CAWSVSVAGYQPQHF
TRBV9	TRBJ2-5	TRBD2	NA	TGTGCCAGCAGCCCGAGAGGACTCGCGGGGGGGCCGGGGGAGACCCAGTACTTC	CASSPRGLAGGPGETQYF
TRBV7-9	TRBJ2-1	TRBD2	NA	TGTGCCAGCAGCTTGGGACTAGCGGGGGTCGGGAATGAGCAGTTCTTC	CASSLGLAGVGNEQFF
TRBV27	TRBJ1-5	NA	NA	TGTGCCAGCAGCCCACAGGTTAGCAATCAGCCCCAGCATTTT	CASSPQVSNQPQHF